This T cell receptor beta chain was retrieved from a study of CD8 T cells in ankylosing spondylitis. Broader study findings: Seemingly distinctive of ankylosing spondylitis blood was a TCR beta motif formed by eight highly homologous variants.

The V gene's germline CDR1 is MGHRA and CDR2 YSYEKL. V was trimmed by 0 bases and J by 2 bases, leaving 11 bases between them. This CDR3 region has 15 residues. Concerning this clonotype: The antigen is undetermined.

Molecular-barcoded quantitative 5'-RACE produced these TCR beta libraries. TCRdb re-derived calls from the 5' RACE reads in MiXCR, one entry per CDR3 protein. The sample lists approximately 150,000 distinct CDR3 sequences, around a third seen once, with about 6.3% in the top ten. This chain connects TRBV4-1 to TRBJ2-7; D not resolved. The specimen was synovial fluid, either unsorted or a sorted T cell fraction (not recorded which). This TCR was recovered from a male donor with ankylosing spondylitis. The chain's CDR3 is CASSQDGTATYEQYF. For the CDR3, the DNA is TGCGCCAGCAGCCAAGACGGAACCGCCACCTACGAGCAGTACTTC.